The clone carrying this TCR beta chain was seen a few times. The target antigen is unknown. Gene labels here are mouse ones. Noted time point: mouse harvest day 14 after allogeneic transplant. Tail vein injection delivered 10^7 T-cell-depleted bone marrow cells and 10^6 splenic CD5+ T cells. CDR3 sequences, V/J genes, frequencies and template counts came from survey-depth TCRbeta sequencing. Clones were sequenced by immunoSEQ multiplex PCR, and TCRdb holds only the in-frame ones, with some missing. This table has approximately 4,500 clones, over 40% appearing once. This sample is part of a study of tissue T cells after allogeneic stem cell transplantation. Study-wide results and limits: Within patients, tissue anatomy strongly shaped TCR repertoire composition.

Sequencing was performed on gut tissue. The sequence came from a female BALB/c mouse given C57BL/6 T cells with graft-versus-host disease after an allogeneic hematopoietic cell transplant.

This chain's CDR3 is CASRRGTVSYEQYF. Incomplete CDR3 DNA: TGTGCCAGCAGGAGAGGGACCGTCTCCTATGAACAGTAC. The V gene is TRBV26, the J gene TRBJ2-7; D tentatively reads TRBD1 or TRBD2 (5 bases each). The read comes to an end 1 residue before the CDR3 does, leaving the germline J gene to fill in the end. In germline, CDR1 is KGHPV, CDR2 FQNQEV (reference sequence). The CDR3 length is 14 residues. V was cut by 6 bases and J by 0 bases, with 12 bases left in between.